This entry lists 15 T cell receptor beta chains sequenced from one sample in a study of blood T cell repertoires in COVID-19 (dated by TCRdb to 2018 to 2021). The receptor library was made with the immunoSEQ multiplex PCR assay. Sourced from immuneACCESS, this table was stored by TCRdb with only in-frame sequences that have V and J called. A share of the clones is absent; for the studies checked, an unresolved V gene accounts for under half, and the remainder has no known explanation. A total of 310,000 or so clones appear in this sample, 86% of them only once. Of the sample, over 9.5% is held by the ten largest clones. The sample taken for sequencing was PBMCs or T cells enriched from blood (not recorded which). The source is a woman aged 18-30 years who had recovered from COVID-19.

The chain is built from TRBV19 and TRBJ1-2; possibly TRBD1 for D (5 bases). This CDR3 has 12 amino acids. Looked up from germline, CDR1 is LNHDA and CDR2 is SQIVND (reference sequence). V dropped 4 bases and J dropped 3 bases, with 6 bases sitting between them. DNA for the CDR3: TGTGCCAGTAGTAGGGGGGACTATGGCTACACCTTC. Protein sequence: CASSRGDYGYTF.

V and J are TRBV7-9 and TRBJ1-5, with D perhaps TRBD1 (5 bases). The CDR3 spans 13 residues. Germline values: CDR1 SEHNR, CDR2 FQNEAQ (reference sequence). Between the trimmed V and J ends, which lost 4 bases and 6 bases, there was a span of 10 bases. The CDR3 here is CASSSQGGQPQHF. CDR3 in DNA: TGTGCCAGCAGCTCCCAGGGTGGTCAGCCCCAGCATTTT.

The chain uses TRBV15 and TRBJ2-7; D is unclear. The CDR3 contains 12 residues. The V end lost 4 bases, the J end lost 8 bases, and 12 bases lay between the germline ends. Germline-derived CDR1 and CDR2 are LNHNV and YYDKDF (reference sequence). This CDR3 is CATSNHPTQQYF. CDR3 in DNA: TGTGCCACCAGCAATCACCCTACTCAGCAGTACTTC.

This chain links TRBV7-3 with TRBJ2-3; 12 nucleotides match TRBD2. The CDR3 is made up of 18 amino acids. After removal of 1 base from V and 1 base from J, the junction contained 6 bases not matched to a gene. Per germline, CDR1 SGHTA and CDR2 FQGTGA. CDR3 DNA: TGTGCCAGCAGCTTAAGGCTAGCGGGAGGGCCCCGCACAGATACGCAGTATTTT. Translated, it gives CASSLRLAGGPRTDTQYF.

The rearrangement uses TRBV4-1 and TRBJ2-1; D possibly corresponds to TRBD2 (6 bases). V was pared by 3 bases and J by 1 base, with 16 bases between. The CDR3 has 17 amino acids. Germline V lookup: CDR1 MGHRA, CDR2 YSYEKL. The CDR3 is CASSHAGGRGSYNEQFF. CDR3 DNA: TGCGCCAGCAGCCATGCCGGAGGGCGGGGATCCTACAATGAGCAGTTCTTC.

Comments on this clone: The sample carries other DNA sequences with the same CDR3. The genes are TRBV5-5 and TRBJ1-5, with D possibly TRBD1 on 5 matching bases. Trimming removed 4 bases at V and 0 bases at J, with 8 bases between. CDR3 length equals 14 residues. Looked up from germline, CDR1 is SGHKS and CDR2 is YYEKEE (reference sequence). CDR3 nucleotide sequence: TGTGCCAGCAGCCGGGACTCTAGCAATCAGCCCCAGCATTTT. It is translated as CASSRDSSNQPQHF.

This chain uses TRBV15 with TRBJ1-1; 7 positions agree with TRBD1. CDR3 size: 15 residues. Unmatched junction bases numbered 11, after V lost 6 bases and J lost 4 bases. In germline, CDR1 is LNHNV, CDR2 YYDKDF (reference sequence). The CDR3 DNA follows: TGTGCCACCAGTCAAACAGGGGCGATGTTCACTGAAGCTTTCTTT. Protein: CATSQTGAMFTEAFF.

The chain joins TRBV28 to TRBJ2-2; TRBD2 matches 10 bases. J lost 5 bases, V lost 8 bases, and 2 bases had no gene match. This CDR3 spans 13 amino acids. Germline CDR1 is MDHEN and CDR2 is SYDVKM. Here the CDR3 DNA reads TGTGCCAGCGCTAGCGGGGGAACCGGGGAGCTGTTTTTT. Protein sequence: CASASGGTGELFF. Full variable domain (outside the CDR3, taken from reference TRBV28 and TRBJ2-2): DVKVTQSSRYLVKRTGEKVFLECVQDMDHENMFWYRQDPGLGLRLIYFSYDVKMKEKGDIPEGYSVSREKKERFSLILESASTNQTSMYLCASASGGTGELFFGEGSRLTVL.

This clone was seen only a few times. The chain is built from TRBV4-1 and TRBJ2-1; the match to TRBD2 covers 8 bases. Germline V gene data show CDR1 as MGHRA and CDR2 as YSYEKL. J gave up 0 bases and V 2 bases, and 3 bases lay outside the gene matches. The CDR3 length is 16 residues. The CDR3 loop is CASSQPSGSSYNEQFF. The CDR3 DNA is TGCGCCAGCAGCCAACCGAGCGGGAGCTCCTACAATGAGCAGTTCTTC.

The chain has TRBV3-1 (or the pseudogene TRBV3-2) and TRBJ1-5, with no clear D. CDR1 is LGHDT, CDR2 YNNKEL, per germline (reference sequence). The CDR3 loop spans 15 amino acids. The V and J ends lost 4 bases and 4 bases respectively, with 14 bases between them. In DNA form, the CDR3 reads TGTGCCAGCAGCCCCGGACTGGGCGGTAATCAGCCCCAGCATTTT. Translated: CASSPGLGGNQPQHF.

V and J are TRBV5-1 and TRBJ2-6, with a weak D call TRBD1 (5 bases). Germline CDR1 and CDR2: SGHRS and YFSETQ. V was clipped by 0 bases and J by 2 bases, with 6 bases between them. The CDR3 covers 15 residues. CDR3 sequence (DNA): TGCGCCAGCAGCTTGGCAGGGACTGGGGCCAACGTCCTGACTTTC. It yields the protein CASSLAGTGANVLTF. The full variable domain, its missing parts supplied by reference TRBV5-1 and TRBJ2-6, is KAGVTQTPRYLIKTRGQQVTLSCSPISGHRSVSWYQQTPGQGLQFLFEYFSETQRNKGNFPGRFSGRQFSNSRSEMNVSTLELGDSALYLCASSLAGTGANVLTFGAGSRLTVL.

The V call is TRBV2, the J call TRBJ1-4, with a possible D match to TRBD1 (6 bases). The CDR3 consists of 13 residues. Germline loops: CDR1 SNHLY, CDR2 FYNNEI. V was cut by 5 bases and J by 5 bases, with 9 bases left in between. CDR3 nucleotide sequence: TGTGCCAGCAGTTGGCAGGGGAATGAAAAACTGTTTTTT. This encodes CASSWQGNEKLFF.

The chain has TRBV29-1 and TRBJ1-5; TRBD1 matches 8 bases. V lost 5 bases, J lost 7 bases, and 7 bases stayed unmatched. The CDR3 length is 13 residues. Germline V CDR1 and CDR2: SQVTM, ANQGSEA. Here the CDR3 DNA reads TGCAGCGTTACGACAGGGGTGGGCCAGCCCCAGCATTTT. Its translation: CSVTTGVGQPQHF.

The chain joins TRBV7-3 to TRBJ2-1, with D possibly TRBD2 on 5 matching bases. The V and J ends lost 1 base and 10 bases respectively, with 8 bases between them. Per germline, CDR1 SGHTA and CDR2 FQGTGA. The CDR3 runs 12 residues. CDR3 coding DNA: TGTGCCAGCAGCTTAAAACGGGGAGAGCAGTTCTTC. Amino acids: CASSLKRGEQFF.

The chain joins TRBV19 to TRBJ2-7, with 8 bases fitting TRBD1. Germline CDR1 is LNHDA and CDR2 is SQIVND (reference sequence). Trimming removed 6 bases from V and 0 bases from J; junction bases left unmatched: 10. The CDR3 length is 16 residues. This chain's CDR3 is CASSENGQGSSYEQYF. In DNA form, the CDR3 reads TGTGCCAGTAGCGAAAATGGACAGGGAAGCTCCTACGAGCAGTACTTC.